This TCR beta chain was identified in a study of cytotoxic CD8 clonotypes in ibrutinib-treated CLL (dated by TCRdb to the early 2020s). The study in broad terms: In this cohort, 15 or so patients were treatment-naive and ten to twelve were relapsed/refractory, while around 18 had unmutated IGHV. Samples at response were collected after a median of roughly twelve months of treatment, with a range of about 6 to 40 months. Samples averaged approximately 250,000 productive templates and approximately 100,000 productive rearrangements. Partial responses were observed in about 25 patients and complete responses in 2; after a median follow-up of 68 months, remission was maintained in 14 patients and progression was observed in some 12. Cryopreserved peripheral blood mononuclear cells were obtained prior to treatment, at the time of response, and at either disease progression or sustained remission. Of the 86 people in the trial, around 26 had longitudinal samples available. Patients were still on ibrutinib when every remission and progressive disease sample was collected.

The sample's time point label, in plain terms: less than 30 months on ibrutinib. For TCR beta library preparation, roughly 2 micrograms of genomic DNA were extracted from the cryopreserved PBMCs. High-throughput TCR beta sequencing was performed on longitudinal blood samples from CLL patients receiving ibrutinib monotherapy. The patients took part in an open-label, single-center phase 2 trial of ibrutinib monotherapy. Spanning cysteine to phenylalanine, the CDR3 consists of 15 amino acids. Here the CDR3 DNA is all that survives: 45 bases in frame from base 1. The germline V gene encodes CDR1 SGHRS and CDR2 YFSETQ. The junction shows trimming of 0 bases on V and 1 base on J, plus 10 bases between the germline ends. What the work shows at the level of the full study, not this receptor alone: Sustained-remission and progressing patients did not have matched sampling times, and lymph node repertoires were not examined. Clonality increased at ibrutinib response, stayed stable in sustained remission, and fell back toward baseline at progression. Baseline clonality exceeded that of age-matched healthy donors and correlated strongly with circulating CD8+ T-cell counts. Public clonotypes were rare and either shrank or stayed stable during treatment, and the rise in clonality at ibrutinib response reflected expansion of private clonotypes.

Each clonotype received, on average, approximately 9.9x coverage in deep resolution sequencing performed on a MiSeq, where the target depth lay between 1 in 1 million and 1 in 200,000 T cells. TCR beta libraries were generated with the immunoSEQ hsTCRB Kit. Per the source publication's procedure: ImmunoSEQ Data Assistant and ImmunoSEQ Analyzer were used for data analysis, and V, D and J genes were assigned according to IMGT definitions. Clonality, which ranges from 0 to 1, was calculated by subtracting the normalized Shannon entropy of productive rearrangement frequencies from one. Public clonotype analysis was restricted to overrepresented clonotypes comprising at least 0.05% of each patient's repertoire. Some 13 age-matched healthy donor repertoires from immuneACCESS served as clonality controls. In its TCRdb copy, this immuneACCESS table keeps in-frame sequences only and misses some clones. Where compared with another copy, unresolved V genes explain less than half of these, and the others have no known cause. D and trimming come from the DNA, and the V and J calls and clone size come from that table. The sample has around 92,000 clones on record, approximately 71% of them singletons. About 22% of the sample rests with the top ten.

For this clone: There is no known antigen for this receptor. The input lacks base qualities; no much larger clone sits a single base away.

This clonotype was obtained from a human donor with chronic lymphocytic leukemia. The chain links TRBV5-1 with TRBJ2-5; possibly the D gene is TRBD2, per 6 matching bases. The material sequenced was PBMCs, taken after 24 months of ibrutinib treatment. The nucleotide sequence is given as TGCGCCAGCAGCTTGGGGGGCGGGACCCAAGAGACCCAGTACTTC. It translates as CASSLGGGTQETQYF.